Below, one T cell receptor (beta chain) is given with its context. This clonotype was seen a few times. Its antigen is not yet known. Base qualities were left out, and no much larger clone turns up one base away. The CDR3, from cysteine to phenylalanine, totals 15 residues. Only the CDR3 portion is preserved as DNA: 45 bases, with reading frame beginning at the first base. Trimming takes 4 bases off V and 4 bases off J; junction bases not matched to a gene: 9. From the germline V gene (reference sequence), CDR1 is SGHKS and CDR2 is YYEKEE. This entry comes from a study of Graves' ophthalmopathy and Graves' hyperthyroidism (dated by TCRdb to 2016 to 2018). Background for the entire study: Stable hyperthyroidism was defined as no progression to ophthalmopathy within 18 months of follow-up. To tell Graves' ophthalmopathy apart from Graves' hyperthyroidism, and to predict which patients would progress to ophthalmopathy, the study relied on TCR beta repertoire signatures. In total, 135 blood samples were TCR-sequenced: 43 ophthalmopathy, around 75 hyperthyroidism and roughly 17 hyperthyroidism-to-ophthalmopathy patients. To explore V-J signatures distinguishing ophthalmopathy from hyperthyroidism, a discovery set of under 110 patients (43 ophthalmopathy, 57 stable hyperthyroidism) was enrolled. The independent validation cohort included approximately 19 hyperthyroidism patients plus 17 patients who later progressed from hyperthyroidism to ophthalmopathy. In more than five hyperthyroidism patients, T-cell repertoires of thyroid tissue and blood were compared. After sampling, hyperthyroidism patients received methimazole starting at 30 mg daily, and ophthalmopathy patients received high-dose intravenous methylprednisolone.

For repertoire sequencing, the TCR beta CDR3 regions were amplified from RNA transcripts. A first-round RT-PCR used HTBI primers with the Qiagen OneStep RT-PCR kit, followed by a second-round multiplex PCR, size selection and purification. The libraries underwent paired-end sequencing with 100 bp reads on an Illumina HiSeq2000. In the paper's pipeline: SOAPnuke was used for read processing, and reads with adapters, uncalled bases, a mean Phred below 15, or no exact constant-primer or identifier match were discarded. High-quality paired reads were merged with COPE v1.2.5. Each unique nucleotide sequence was defined as a clonotype, and clonotypes were aligned to IMGT TRB V, D and J references with MiTCR v1.1. The analysis was limited to V-J combinations with a frequency above 0.0001, which together covered approximately 99% of repertoires. A TCR clonal expansion and chaos score per V-J combination was defined as the ratio of F50 clonal expansion to chaos observed in the TCRdist matrix. Welch's t-statistics and random forest were used to narrow the features down to more than 10 V-J combinations, which were then fed into a naive Bayes classifier. Thyroid-blood repertoire similarity was quantified with the Morisita-Horn index. In-frame beta chains were kept once TCRdb had trimmed the public reads at Q25 with fastp and called clones with MiXCR. Each CDR3 protein gets just one entry, which takes the most common genes and DNA from the rows behind it. The V and J calls, along with clone size, are taken from TCRdb and not from the paper's own processing. The sample table shows 1 million to 1.3 million distinct CDR3 sequences, and about 38% are seen once. Clones ranked in the top ten supply 8.5% to 14% of the sample.

Overall study results and their limits: In validation, the model predicted ophthalmopathy progression with 70.59% sensitivity and approximately 78% specificity; around twelve predicted patients were CT-confirmed with GO in a median of roughly 6.8 months. Most of the expanded thyroid clonotypes with a frequency above 0.001 were also detected in blood, and it was suggested that the thyroid immune response may be reflected by blood repertoires. The 13-signature model separated ophthalmopathy from stable hyperthyroidism with approximately 85% sensitivity and 81% to 82% specificity in cross-validation, and 80%/75% in the test set. No statistical method was used to set the sample size in advance, and the investigators knew which group each participant was assigned to.

The hyperthyroidism patients were 18 to 65 years old and newly diagnosed, with a disease duration of less than 2 months. Anyone with other autoimmune diseases, uncontrolled infections, pregnancy or lactation was excluded from the study. Clinical symptoms, serum thyroxine, TRAb, thyroid ultrasound and orbital computed tomography were used for diagnosis. Total RNA was extracted with Trizol reagent and quality-checked on an Agilent 2100 Bioanalyzer. The rearrangement combines TRBV5-5 with TRBJ2-7, with 9 bases aligning to TRBD2. The material sequenced was peripheral blood or thyroid tissue (not recorded which). This sequence originates from an adult man with Graves' hyperthyroidism. The sequence in DNA is TGTGCCAGCAGCCCCTCAGGCAGCGGGAGGTACGAGCAGTACTTC. Its protein product is CASSPSGSGRYEQYF.